This T cell receptor (beta chain) emerged from a study of T cell responses to AZD1222 COVID-19 vaccine. The ends lost 1 base at V and 2 bases at J; junction bases unmatched: 3. The CDR3 is 15 amino acids. Germline assignment: CDR1 SEHNR and CDR2 FQNEAQ (reference sequence). Repertoires were generated with immunoSEQ multiplex PCR, while TCRdb's copy carries only in-frame clones and drops some. Of tens of thousands of clones listed, 80% to 90% are singletons. The analysis combined second doses at about 4 or about 12 weeks. The source is an adult who received the AZD1222 COVID-19 vaccine. Sequenced material: peripheral blood, taken 28 days after the second AZD1222 dose. V is TRBV7-9 and J is TRBJ2-5; 8 bases align to TRBD2. The CDR3 spells CASSLGTSTQETQYF. The CDR3 DNA is TGTGCCAGCAGCTTAGGGACTAGCACGCAAGAGACCCAGTACTTC.